This TCR beta chain is drawn from a study of T cell changes during pregnancy in multiple sclerosis. V lost 0 bases, J lost 6 bases, and 5 bases stayed unmatched. The CDR3 has 14 amino acids. Germline loops: CDR1 WSHSY, CDR2 SAAADI. Data came from immunoSEQ multiplex PCR; TCRdb stores just in-frame clones and leaves some out. There are approximately 38,000 clones in the sample; about 92% occur only once, and 5.5% lies in the top ten. This TCR was sampled from a female donor with multiple sclerosis, enrolled in a pregnancy study. The sequencing used CD8+ T cells from peripheral blood mononuclear cells, collected in the third trimester of pregnancy. V and J are TRBV10-2 and TRBJ2-7; the match to TRBD2 covers 7 bases. The CDR3 region has the DNA TGCGCCAGCAGTGAGTCGACGGGGAGGGGCGAGCAGTACTTC. Translated, it gives CASSESTGRGEQYF.